The entry below gives a single TCR beta chain sequence along with its context. Sequenced by immunoSEQ multiplex PCR; TCRdb stores in-frame clones only, minus some. The repertoire includes hundreds of thousands of clones, more than 80% of them detected once, and more than 10% sits in the top ten. The source of the sample is a study of Ad26.COV2.S vaccination and SARS-CoV-2 variants. Trimming cost V 9 bases and J 5 bases, with 18 bases left between them. This CDR3 contains 14 residues. CDR1 and CDR2 (germline): LNHNV, YYDKDF (reference sequence). Treatment here: 15 to 20 received Ad26.COV2.S at low or high dose, single or two shots; a few received placebo; per-sample allocation not given. The samples date from day 63 after the first vaccine or placebo injection.

This TCR was recovered from a person between 18 and 60 years old who received the Ad26.COV2.S COVID-19 vaccine or a placebo. Sample: peripheral blood, taken in a trial of Ad26.COV2.S vaccine versus placebo. The chain is built from TRBV15 and TRBJ2-3; D is perhaps TRBD1 (6 bases). The CDR3 region has the DNA TGTGCCACAACACGACTCAGGGGAATAGATACGCAGTATTTT. Residues: CATTRLRGIDTQYF.